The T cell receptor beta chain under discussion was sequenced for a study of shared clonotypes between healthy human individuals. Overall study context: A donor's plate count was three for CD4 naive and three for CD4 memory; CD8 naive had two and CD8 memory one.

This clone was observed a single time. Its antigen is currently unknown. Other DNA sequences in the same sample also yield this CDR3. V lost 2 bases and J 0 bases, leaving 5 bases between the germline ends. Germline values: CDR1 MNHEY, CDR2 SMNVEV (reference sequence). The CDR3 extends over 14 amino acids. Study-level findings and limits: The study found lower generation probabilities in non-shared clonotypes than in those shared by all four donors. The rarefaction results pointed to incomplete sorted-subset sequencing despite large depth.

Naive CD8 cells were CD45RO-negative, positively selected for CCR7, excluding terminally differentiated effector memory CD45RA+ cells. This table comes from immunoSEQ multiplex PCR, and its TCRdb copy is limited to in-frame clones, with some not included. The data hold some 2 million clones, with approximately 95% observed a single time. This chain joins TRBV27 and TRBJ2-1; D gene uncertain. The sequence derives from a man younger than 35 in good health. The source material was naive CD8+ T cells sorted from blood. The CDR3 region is CASSLSISYNEQFF. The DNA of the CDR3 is TGTGCCAGCAGTTTAAGTATCTCCTACAATGAGCAGTTCTTC.